The 7 T cell receptor beta chains reported below all come from one sample, sequenced in a study of T cell responses to AZD1222 COVID-19 vaccine. Data came from immunoSEQ multiplex PCR; TCRdb stores just in-frame clones and leaves some out. The sample includes approximately 150,000 clones, 70% to 90% of them seen just once. The material was peripheral blood, obtained 28 days after the second AZD1222 dose. All receptors derive from an adult who received the AZD1222 COVID-19 vaccine.

The V and J genes are TRBV23-1 and TRBJ1-3; no definite D call. TRBV23-1 is noted as an ORF with a role that remains uncertain. Trimming removed 1 base from V and 3 bases from J, with 22 bases in between. This CDR3 has 19 residues. The CDR3 loop reads CASSQYNRDPLEVGNTIYF. Written as DNA, the CDR3 is TGCGCCAGCAGTCAATACAACCGGGATCCATTAGAGGTTGGAAACACCATATATTTT.

This rearrangement joins TRBV6-5 to TRBJ1-2; TRBD1 matches at 7 bases. The CDR3 extends over 15 amino acids. Germline V lookup: CDR1 MNHEY, CDR2 SVGAGI. Trimming at V came to 6 bases and at J to 4 bases, leaving 11 bases not matched to a gene. CDR3: CASRPPGTEVYGYTF. For the CDR3, the DNA is TGTGCCAGCAGACCCCCCGGGACAGAAGTCTATGGCTACACCTTC.

This chain links TRBV25-1 with TRBJ2-3, with 7 bases fitting TRBD1. The CDR3 has 14 amino acids. Trimming at V came to 7 bases and at J to 3 bases, leaving 7 bases not matched to a gene. Germline assignment: CDR1 MGHDK and CDR2 SYGVNS. CDR3 amino acids: CASTDRVGTDTQYF. DNA of the CDR3: TGTGCCAGCACCGACAGGGTGGGGACAGATACGCAGTATTTT.

J is TRBJ2-3 and V is TRBV9; 8 bases are shared with TRBD1. CDR1 is SGDLS and CDR2 is YYNGEE in the germline V gene. The J segment lost 2 bases and the V segment lost 0 bases, leaving 20 bases of the junction unmatched. CDR3 size: 21 residues. The CDR3 nucleotides are TGTGCCAGCAGCGTAGACTTCCCCAGGGGGCTCTCGACTGGGTACACAGATACGCAGTATTTT. Protein product: CASSVDFPRGLSTGYTDTQYF.

The chain combines TRBV6-5 with TRBJ2-7; a weak D match, TRBD1 (6 bases). The germline gives CDR1 MNHEY, CDR2 SVGAGI. V lost 4 bases and J 2 bases, leaving 12 bases between the germline ends. The CDR3 length is 14 residues. The chain's CDR3 is CASSSGQQAYEQYF. The CDR3 coding sequence is TGTGCCAGCAGTTCAGGACAGCAGGCCTACGAGCAGTACTTC.

V gene TRBV10-2 combines with J gene TRBJ1-2; a possible D gene is TRBD1 (5 bases). The CDR3 totals 12 residues. Trimming cost V 7 bases and J 8 bases, with 14 bases left between them. Germline V gene data show CDR1 as WSHSY and CDR2 as SAAADI. CDR3 nucleotide sequence: TGCGCCAGCAAACAAGGGGCTAAGGGCTACACCTTC. Translation: CASKQGAKGYTF.

This chain uses TRBV13 with TRBJ2-5, with D possibly matching TRBD2 (7 bases). V lost 5 bases, J lost 4 bases, and 14 bases lay in between. From germline, CDR1 is PRHDT and CDR2 FYEKMQ (reference sequence). This CDR3 has 14 residues. This CDR3 reads CASSRSGGGETQYF. CDR3 nucleotides: TGTGCCAGCAGCAGGTCGGGGGGCGGAGAGACCCAGTACTTC.